The rows below give T cell receptor beta chains drawn from one sample of a study of shared clonotypes between healthy human individuals. Repertoires were generated with immunoSEQ multiplex PCR, while TCRdb's copy carries only in-frame clones and drops some. Of about 990,000 clones listed, roughly 74% are singletons. Sequencing was carried out using memory CD4+ T cells from PBMCs. Receptors originate from a man between 18 and 35 years old in good health. Some clones in this sample may be carry-over from other donors' samples. Both conserved end residues are part of each CDR3. A D gene is named only where the DNA matches it firmly. Rows may omit the clone size; those that give it use once, few, many or a size class.

cdr3_nt: TGTGCCAGCAGTCCGGACAGGCGCCGTGGCTACACCTTC
cdr3_aa: CASSPDRRRGYTF
j_call: TRBJ1-2
d_call: TRBD1
v_call: TRBV6-5
clone_size: few

cdr3_nt: TGTGCCAGCTCACCACTATCGGGCGACTATGGCTACACCTTC
cdr3_aa: CASSPLSGDYGYTF
j_call: TRBJ1-2
d_call: -
v_call: TRBV18
clone_size: -

cdr3_nt: TGTGCCAGCAGCCTTAGCGGGACTACCCGTGGAGATACGCAGTATTTT
cdr3_aa: CASSLSGTTRGDTQYF
j_call: TRBJ2-3
d_call: TRBD2
v_call: TRBV7-3
clone_size: -

cdr3_nt: TGCGCCAGCAGTTACTTGGGGAGCGACACCGGGGAGCTGTTTTTT
cdr3_aa: CASSYLGSDTGELFF
j_call: TRBJ2-2
d_call: -
v_call: TRBV5-1
clone_size: -

cdr3_nt: TGTGCCAGCAGCCAAGGGTGGCTAGCGGGAGGGACCGGGGAGCTGTTTTTT
cdr3_aa: CASSQGWLAGGTGELFF
j_call: TRBJ2-2
d_call: TRBD2
v_call: TRBV27
clone_size: -

cdr3_nt: TGTGCCACCAGCAGAGAACGGGAGGGTGGCTACGAGCAGTACTTC
cdr3_aa: CATSREREGGYEQYF
j_call: TRBJ2-7
d_call: TRBD2
v_call: TRBV15
clone_size: -

cdr3_nt: TGCAGCGTTGGATGGAACTCTGGAAACACCATATATTTT
cdr3_aa: CSVGWNSGNTIYF
j_call: TRBJ1-3
d_call: -
v_call: TRBV29-1
clone_size: -

cdr3_nt: TGTGCCAGCAGCTTACAACCCGCAAGCTACGAGCAGTACTTC
cdr3_aa: CASSLQPASYEQYF
j_call: TRBJ2-7
d_call: -
v_call: TRBV7-2
clone_size: many

cdr3_nt: TGCGCCAGCAGCCAAGGACTAGCGGGGCAGGGGCAGTACTTC
cdr3_aa: CASSQGLAGQGQYF
j_call: TRBJ2-7
d_call: TRBD2
v_call: TRBV7-2
clone_size: -

cdr3_nt: TGTGCCATCAGTGATTCGTGGCTAGCGGGAACCACCTACGAGCAGTACTTC
cdr3_aa: CAISDSWLAGTTYEQYF
j_call: TRBJ2-7
d_call: TRBD2
v_call: TRBV10-3
clone_size: -

cdr3_nt: TGTGCCAGCAGTTTGAGTAGGTCCTACAATGAGCAGTTCTTC
cdr3_aa: CASSLSRSYNEQFF
j_call: TRBJ2-1
d_call: -
v_call: TRBV27
clone_size: -

cdr3_nt: TGTGCCAGCTCCTCCCTAGCGGGCGTGAGTACGCGGGATACGCAGTATTTT
cdr3_aa: CASSSLAGVSTRDTQYF
j_call: TRBJ2-3
d_call: TRBD2
v_call: TRBV18
clone_size: once

cdr3_nt: TGTGCCAGCAGCTTATCGAACCTATTTGGTTCCTACGAGCAGTACTTC
cdr3_aa: CASSLSNLFGSYEQYF
j_call: TRBJ2-7
d_call: -
v_call: TRBV7-9
clone_size: few

cdr3_nt: TGTGCCAGTCAGGGCCCGGGATATAATGGCTACACCTTC
cdr3_aa: CASQGPGYNGYTF
j_call: TRBJ1-2
d_call: -
v_call: TRBV19
clone_size: -

cdr3_nt: TGTGCCAGCAGTACTACAGGGGGAGTAGCCTACGAGCAGTACTTC
cdr3_aa: CASSTTGGVAYEQYF
j_call: TRBJ2-7
d_call: TRBD1
v_call: TRBV28
clone_size: -

cdr3_nt: TGTGCCAGCGCCGCAATCGAGCGGGAGAGCTCCTACGAGCAGTACTTC
cdr3_aa: CASAAIERESSYEQYF
j_call: TRBJ2-7
d_call: TRBD2
v_call: TRBV5-6
clone_size: -

cdr3_nt: TGTGCCACCAGCAGAGACACAGGGTTGGGGTTCTACGAGCAGTACTTC
cdr3_aa: CATSRDTGLGFYEQYF
j_call: TRBJ2-7
d_call: -
v_call: TRBV15
clone_size: -

cdr3_nt: TGCAGCGTTGAAGAGGGACTAGCGGGAGCTAGAGCAGATACGCAGTATTTT
cdr3_aa: CSVEEGLAGARADTQYF
j_call: TRBJ2-3
d_call: TRBD2
v_call: TRBV29-1
clone_size: -

cdr3_nt: TGTGCCAGCAGTGGACCCGGGACAAAGCAATCTGGGGCCAACGTCCTGACTTTC
cdr3_aa: CASSGPGTKQSGANVLTF
j_call: TRBJ2-6
d_call: -
v_call: TRBV28
clone_size: -

cdr3_nt: TGTGCCAGCAGTGGGCACTGGGGGGAGCTGACCCAAGAGACCCAGTACTTC
cdr3_aa: CASSGHWGELTQETQYF
j_call: TRBJ2-5
d_call: -
v_call: TRBV6-1
clone_size: -

cdr3_nt: TGTGCCAGCAGTTACTCTCAGGTGCAGCCCCAGCATTTT
cdr3_aa: CASSYSQVQPQHF
j_call: TRBJ1-5
d_call: -
v_call: TRBV6-6
clone_size: -

cdr3_nt: TGTGCCAGCAGCCCGGACAGAACCTATAGCAATCAGCCCCAGCATTTT
cdr3_aa: CASSPDRTYSNQPQHF
j_call: TRBJ1-5
d_call: -
v_call: TRBV2
clone_size: -